The T cell receptor (beta chain) described here comes from a study of T cells in Graves' hyperthyroidism and ophthalmopathy. Study-wide results and caveats: Progression to ophthalmopathy was predicted a median of roughly seven months early.

The hyperthyroidism patients had all been newly diagnosed, and their disease duration was under 2 months. Their ages ranged from 18 to 65 years. Around 9.8 ml fresh peripheral blood yielded the PBMCs. TCR beta CDR3 sequences were amplified from RNA transcripts. The study used the HTBI primer set for a first-round RT-PCR of the TCR CDR3. TCRdb independently ran MiXCR on the multiplex PCR reads; one entry per CDR3 protein. This sample carries approximately 510,000 distinct CDR3 sequences, around 21% of them seen once, and the ten largest clones take about a quarter. This clonotype was recorded at least ten times. Antigen: not known. J lost 8 bases, V lost 10 bases, and 7 bases had no gene match. The CDR3 loop spans 13 amino acids. In germline, CDR1 is ENHRY, CDR2 SYGVKD.

The rearrangement joins TRBV10-3 to TRBJ1-6; 8 positions agree with TRBD1. The TCR comes from a young man with Graves' hyperthyroidism. Sequences were obtained from blood. CDR3 sequence (DNA): TGTGCCACCGCTGAGACAGGGGATTCACCCCTCCACTTT. Translating gives CATAETGDSPLHF.